This T cell receptor (beta chain) derives from a study of technical replicates of blood from several donors. Using immunoSEQ multiplex PCR, the repertoire was profiled, and TCRdb retains in-frame clones only, with some absent. The repertoire holds 13,000 or so clones, with around 95% as singletons. This sequence originates from a human donor in good health. Source material: PBMCs.

The CDR3 DNA follows: TGCGCCAGCAGCCCGTCACAGGGGACTGAAGCTTTCTTT. This encodes CASSPSQGTEAFF. J is TRBJ1-1 and V is TRBV5-1, with 7 bases that match TRBD1. This CDR3 has 13 amino acids. V lost 4 bases and J lost 5; bases outside the gene matches: 5. The germline V gene encodes CDR1 SGHRS and CDR2 YFSETQ. The complete variable domain, with remaining parts taken from reference TRBV5-1 and TRBJ1-1, reads KAGVTQTPRYLIKTRGQQVTLSCSPISGHRSVSWYQQTPGQGLQFLFEYFSETQRNKGNFPGRFSGRQFSNSRSEMNVSTLELGDSALYLCASSPSQGTEAFFGQGTRLTVV.